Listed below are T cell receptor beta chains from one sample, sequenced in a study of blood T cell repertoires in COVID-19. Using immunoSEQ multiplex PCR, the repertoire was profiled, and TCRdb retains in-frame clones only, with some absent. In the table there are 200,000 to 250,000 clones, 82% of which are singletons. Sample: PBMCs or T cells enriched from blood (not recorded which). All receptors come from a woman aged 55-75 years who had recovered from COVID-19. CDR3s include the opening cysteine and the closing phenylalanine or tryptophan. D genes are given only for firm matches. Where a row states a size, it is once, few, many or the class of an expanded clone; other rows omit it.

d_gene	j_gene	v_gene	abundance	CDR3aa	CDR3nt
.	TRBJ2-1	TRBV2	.	CASSEAPTLNEQFF	TGTGCCAGCAGTGAAGCGCCGACTCTAAATGAGCAGTTCTTC
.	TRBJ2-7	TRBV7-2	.	CASSLAAGTTYEQYF	TGTGCCAGCAGCTTAGCAGCGGGTACAACCTACGAGCAGTACTTC
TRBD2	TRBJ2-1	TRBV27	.	CASSQTSGGYSSYNEQFF	TGTGCCAGCAGTCAGACTAGCGGGGGATATAGCTCCTACAATGAGCAGTTCTTC
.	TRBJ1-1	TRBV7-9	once	CASSPPGNTEAFF	TGTGCCAGCAGCCCGCCGGGGAACACTGAAGCTTTCTTT
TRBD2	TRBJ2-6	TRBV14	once	CASSQLGLAASSGANVLTF	TGTGCCAGCAGCCAATTGGGACTAGCGGCTAGCTCTGGGGCCAACGTCCTGACTTTC
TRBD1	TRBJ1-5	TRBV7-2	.	CASSFRQGGGQPQHF	TGTGCCAGCAGTTTTAGACAGGGTGGTGGACAGCCCCAGCATTTT
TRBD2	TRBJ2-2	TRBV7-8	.	CASSPGTTTGELFF	TGTGCCAGCAGCCCTGGGACTACCACCGGGGAGCTGTTTTTT
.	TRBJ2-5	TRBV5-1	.	CASSLASAAEETQYF	TGCGCCAGCAGCTTGGCCTCAGCGGCAGAAGAGACCCAGTACTTC
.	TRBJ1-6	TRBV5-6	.	CASSLVLDSSYNSPLHF	TGTGCCAGCAGCTTGGTTCTGGACAGCTCCTATAATTCACCCCTCCACTTT
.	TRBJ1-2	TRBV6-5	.	CASSLTRAGFDGYTF	TGTGCCAGCAGCCTAACCAGGGCAGGGTTTGATGGCTACACCTTC
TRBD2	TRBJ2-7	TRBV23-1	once	CASANRLAGGNYEQYF	TGCGCCAGCGCGAACAGACTAGCGGGGGGGAACTACGAGCAGTACTTC
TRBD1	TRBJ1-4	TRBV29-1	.	CSVETGGANEKLFF	TGCAGCGTTGAGACAGGGGGCGCGAATGAAAAACTGTTTTTT
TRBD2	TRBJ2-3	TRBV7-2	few	CASSLQAGGATDTQYF	TGTGCCAGCAGCTTACAAGCGGGAGGGGCAACAGATACGCAGTATTTT
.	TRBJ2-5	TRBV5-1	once	CASSLARRGGQETQYF	TGCGCCAGCAGCTTGGCGCGACGGGGAGGCCAAGAGACCCAGTACTTC
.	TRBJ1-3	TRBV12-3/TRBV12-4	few	CATMGADGNTIYF	TGTGCCACAATGGGGGCTGACGGAAACACCATATATTTT
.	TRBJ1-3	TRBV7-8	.	CASSKQGLERNTIYF	TGTGCCAGCAGCAAACAGGGTTTGGAGCGAAACACCATATATTTT
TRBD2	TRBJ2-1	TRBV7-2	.	CASSLDHGGNEQFF	TGTGCCAGCAGCTTAGACCACGGGGGGAATGAGCAGTTCTTC
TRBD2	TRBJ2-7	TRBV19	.	CASGIGRSVNEQYF	TGTGCCAGTGGGATCGGGAGGTCGGTTAACGAGCAGTACTTC
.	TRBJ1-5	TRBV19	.	CASSTGILNQPQHF	TGTGCCAGTAGTACAGGGATCCTAAATCAGCCCCAGCATTTT
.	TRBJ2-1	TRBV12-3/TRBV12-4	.	CASSLTNEQFF	TGTGCCAGCAGTTTAACAAATGAGCAGTTCTTC
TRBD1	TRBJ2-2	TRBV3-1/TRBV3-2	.	CASSQGVTGAGELFF	TGTGCCAGCAGCCAAGGGGTGACAGGGGCCGGGGAGCTGTTTTTT
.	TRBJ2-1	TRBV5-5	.	CASSLLAGSRVNEQFF	TGTGCCAGCAGCTTGTTAGCCGGGTCCCGGGTCAATGAGCAGTTCTTC
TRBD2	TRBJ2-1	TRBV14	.	CASSQLLSGEQFF	TGTGCCAGCAGCCAGCTACTTAGCGGGGAGCAGTTCTTC
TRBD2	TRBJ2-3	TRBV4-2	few	CASSQEAGGPDTQYF	TGTGCCAGCAGCCAAGAAGCGGGAGGGCCAGATACGCAGTATTTT